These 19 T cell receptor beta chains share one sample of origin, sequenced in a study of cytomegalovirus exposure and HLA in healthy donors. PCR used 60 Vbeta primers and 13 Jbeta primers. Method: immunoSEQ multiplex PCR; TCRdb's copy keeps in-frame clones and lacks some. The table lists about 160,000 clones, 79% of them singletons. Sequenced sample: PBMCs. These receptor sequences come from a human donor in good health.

CDR3 sequence: CASSTAPRSGANTEAFF. The CDR3 nucleotides read TGTGCCAGTAGTACCGCCCCTAGATCGGGTGCGAACACTGAAGCTTTCTTT. The V call is TRBV19, the J call TRBJ1-1, with D hard to call. This CDR3 contains 17 residues. The V and J ends lost 4 bases and 1 base respectively, with 19 bases between them. Germline V lookup: CDR1 LNHDA, CDR2 SQIVND (reference sequence). Combining the CDR3 with reference TRBV19 and TRBJ1-1 gives the whole variable domain DGGITQSPKYLFRKEGQNVTLSCEQNLNHDAMYWYRQDPGQGLRLIYYSQIVNDFQKGDIAEGYSVSREKKESFPLTVTSAQKNPTAFYLCASSTAPRSGANTEAFFGQGTRLTVV.

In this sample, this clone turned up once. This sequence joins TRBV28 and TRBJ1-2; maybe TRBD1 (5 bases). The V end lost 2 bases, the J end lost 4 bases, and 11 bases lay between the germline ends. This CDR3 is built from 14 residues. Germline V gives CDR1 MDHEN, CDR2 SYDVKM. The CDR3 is CASSLMTEAYGYTF. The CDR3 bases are TGTGCCAGCAGTTTAATGACAGAGGCCTATGGCTACACCTTC.

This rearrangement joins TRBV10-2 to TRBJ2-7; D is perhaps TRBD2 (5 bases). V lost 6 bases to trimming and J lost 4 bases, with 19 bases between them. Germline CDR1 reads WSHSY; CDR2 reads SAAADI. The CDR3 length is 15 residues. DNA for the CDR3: TGCGCCAGCAGAGCGGTTACAGATCAGGTATACGAGCAGTACTTC. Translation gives CASRAVTDQVYEQYF.

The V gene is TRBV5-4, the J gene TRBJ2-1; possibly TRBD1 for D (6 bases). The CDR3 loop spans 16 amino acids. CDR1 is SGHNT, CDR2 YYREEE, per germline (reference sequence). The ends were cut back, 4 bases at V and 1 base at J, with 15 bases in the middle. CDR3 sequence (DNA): TGTGCCAGCAGCCAAGGCCGACAGGTATCCTACAATGAGCAGTTCTTC. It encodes CASSQGRQVSYNEQFF.

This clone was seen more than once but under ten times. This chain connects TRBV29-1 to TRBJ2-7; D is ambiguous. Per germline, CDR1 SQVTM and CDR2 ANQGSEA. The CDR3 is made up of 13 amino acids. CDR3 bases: TGCAGAGAAGAGGTGGAGAGCTCCTACGAGCAGTACTTC. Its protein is CREEVESSYEQYF.

CDR3 region: CAGKDRELNEQYF. CDR3 coding DNA: TGTGCCGGCAAAGACAGGGAGTTAAACGAGCAGTACTTC. V usage is TRBV2 and J usage is TRBJ2-7, with 7 bases aligning to TRBD1. CDR3 length: 13 residues. Germline trimming cut 11 bases from V and 5 bases from J; bases unmatched to any gene: 12. The germline CDR1 and CDR2 sequences are SNHLY and FYNNEI.

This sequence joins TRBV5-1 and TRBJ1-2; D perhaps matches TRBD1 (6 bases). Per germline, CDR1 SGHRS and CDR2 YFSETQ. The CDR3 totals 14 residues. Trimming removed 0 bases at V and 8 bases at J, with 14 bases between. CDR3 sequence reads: CASSLGGPTQGYTF. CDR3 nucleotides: TGCGCCAGCAGCTTGGGGGGGCCAACTCAGGGCTACACCTTC.

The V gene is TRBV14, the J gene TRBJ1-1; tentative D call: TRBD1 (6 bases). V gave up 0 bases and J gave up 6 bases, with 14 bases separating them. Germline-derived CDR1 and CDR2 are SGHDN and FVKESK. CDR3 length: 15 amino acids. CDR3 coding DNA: TGTGCCAGCAGCCAAGATACGAACAGGGTCGCTGAAGCTTTCTTT. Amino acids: CASSQDTNRVAEAFF.

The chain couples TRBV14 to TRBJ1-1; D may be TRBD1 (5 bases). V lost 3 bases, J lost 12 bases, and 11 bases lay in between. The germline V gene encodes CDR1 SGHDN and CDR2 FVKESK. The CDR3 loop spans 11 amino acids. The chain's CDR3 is CASSQGGISFF. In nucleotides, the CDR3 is TGTGCCAGCAGCCAGGGGGGTATATCTTTCTTT. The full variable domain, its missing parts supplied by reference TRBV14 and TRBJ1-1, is EAGVTQFPSHSVIEKGQTVTLRCDPISGHDNLYWYRRVMGKEIKFLLHFVKESKQDESGMPNNRFLAERTGGTYSTLKVQPAELEDSGVYFCASSQGGISFFGQGTRLTVV.

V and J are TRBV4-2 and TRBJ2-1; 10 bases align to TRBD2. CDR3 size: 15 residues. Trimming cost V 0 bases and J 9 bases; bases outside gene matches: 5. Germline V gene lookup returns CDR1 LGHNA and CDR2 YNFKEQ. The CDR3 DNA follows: TGTGCCAGCAGCCAAGAGTTTGGACTAGCGGCTGAGCAGTTCTTC. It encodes CASSQEFGLAAEQFF.

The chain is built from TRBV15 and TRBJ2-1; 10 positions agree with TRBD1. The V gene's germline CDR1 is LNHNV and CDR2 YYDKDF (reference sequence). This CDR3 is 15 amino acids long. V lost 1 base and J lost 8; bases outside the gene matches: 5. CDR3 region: CATSRGQGASDEQFF. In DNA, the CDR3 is TGTGCCACCAGCAGAGGACAGGGGGCTAGCGATGAGCAGTTCTTC.

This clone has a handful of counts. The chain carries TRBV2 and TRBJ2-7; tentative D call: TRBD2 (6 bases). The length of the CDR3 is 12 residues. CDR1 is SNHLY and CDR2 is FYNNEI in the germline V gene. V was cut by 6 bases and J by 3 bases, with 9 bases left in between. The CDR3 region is CASSGTFYEQYF. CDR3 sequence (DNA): TGTGCCAGCAGCGGGACTTTCTACGAGCAGTACTTC.

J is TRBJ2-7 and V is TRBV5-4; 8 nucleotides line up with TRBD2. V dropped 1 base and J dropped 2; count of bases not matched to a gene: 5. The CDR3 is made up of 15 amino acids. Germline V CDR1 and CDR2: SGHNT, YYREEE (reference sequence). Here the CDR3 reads CASSLPVSGTYEQYF. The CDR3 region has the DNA TGTGCCAGCAGCTTGCCGGTTAGCGGGACCTACGAGCAGTACTTC.

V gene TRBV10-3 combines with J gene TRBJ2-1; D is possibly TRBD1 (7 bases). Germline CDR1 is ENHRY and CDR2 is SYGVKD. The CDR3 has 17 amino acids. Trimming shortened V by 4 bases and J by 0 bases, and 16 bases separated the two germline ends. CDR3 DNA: TGTGCCATCAGTGGGAGGGACAGTGCTAACTCCTACAATGAGCAGTTCTTC. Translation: CAISGRDSANSYNEQFF.

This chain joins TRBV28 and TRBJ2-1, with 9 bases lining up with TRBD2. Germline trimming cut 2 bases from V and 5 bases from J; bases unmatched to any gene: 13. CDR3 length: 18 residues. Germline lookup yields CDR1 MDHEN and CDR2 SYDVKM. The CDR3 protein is CASSLGLAGTRLHNEQFF. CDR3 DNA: TGTGCCAGCAGTTTAGGCCTAGCGGGAACTCGCCTCCACAATGAGCAGTTCTTC. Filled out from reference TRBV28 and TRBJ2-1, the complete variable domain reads DVKVTQSSRYLVKRTGEKVFLECVQDMDHENMFWYRQDPGLGLRLIYFSYDVKMKEKGDIPEGYSVSREKKERFSLILESASTNQTSMYLCASSLGLAGTRLHNEQFFGPGTRLTVL.

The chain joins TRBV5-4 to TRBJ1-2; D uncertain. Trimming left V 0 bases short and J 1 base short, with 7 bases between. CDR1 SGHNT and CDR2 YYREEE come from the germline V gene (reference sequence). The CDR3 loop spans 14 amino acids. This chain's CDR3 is CASSLAGDNYGYTF. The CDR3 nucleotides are TGTGCCAGCAGCTTGGCCGGGGATAACTATGGCTACACCTTC.

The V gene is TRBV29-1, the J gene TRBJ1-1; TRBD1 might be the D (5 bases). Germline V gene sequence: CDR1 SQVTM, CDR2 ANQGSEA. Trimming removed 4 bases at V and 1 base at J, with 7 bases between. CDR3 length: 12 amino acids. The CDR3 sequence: CSVGTGNTEAFF. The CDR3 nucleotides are TGCAGCGTTGGAACAGGGAACACTGAAGCTTTCTTT.

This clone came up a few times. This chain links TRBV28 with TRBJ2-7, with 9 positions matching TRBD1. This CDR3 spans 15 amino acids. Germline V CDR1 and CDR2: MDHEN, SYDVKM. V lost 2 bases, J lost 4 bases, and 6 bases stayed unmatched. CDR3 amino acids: CASSLSGTGNYEQYF. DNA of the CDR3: TGTGCCAGCAGTTTAAGTGGGACAGGGAATTACGAGCAGTACTTC.

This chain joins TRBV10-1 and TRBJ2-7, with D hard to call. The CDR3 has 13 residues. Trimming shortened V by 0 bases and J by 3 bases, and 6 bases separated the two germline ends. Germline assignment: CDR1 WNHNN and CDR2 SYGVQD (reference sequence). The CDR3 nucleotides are TGCGCCAGCAGTGAGTCCGGTCTCTACGAGCAGTACTTC. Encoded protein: CASSESGLYEQYF.